Presented here are 32 T cell receptor beta chains from one specimen sequenced in a study of T cell responses to AZD1222 COVID-19 vaccine. Assay used: immunoSEQ multiplex PCR; TCRdb lists only in-frame clones, some missing. The sample contains more than 80,000 clones, roughly 93% of which appear only once. Sequences were derived from peripheral blood, sampled on day 0 of AZD1222 vaccination. These receptors all stem from an adult in good health.

The rearrangement uses TRBV19 and TRBJ2-1, with TRBD1 as a possible D gene (5 bases). Germline CDR1 is LNHDA and CDR2 is SQIVND (reference sequence). Between the trimmed V and J ends, which lost 1 base and 12 bases, there was a span of 7 bases. The CDR3 is 11 residues long. CDR3 loop: CASSIGRGQFF. DNA of the CDR3: TGTGCCAGTAGTATAGGTAGGGGGCAGTTCTTC.

This clone was detected once. The CDR3 region has the DNA TGTGCCTCAGCGGGGACAGGCCGCCTCTATGGCTACACCTTC. It encodes CASAGTGRLYGYTF. V and J are TRBV6-6 and TRBJ1-2, with 8 bases fitting TRBD1. The germline CDR1 and CDR2 sequences are MNHNY and SVGAGI (reference sequence). The length of the CDR3 is 14 residues. V dropped 11 bases and J dropped 4; count of bases not matched to a gene: 12.

The chain is built from TRBV28 and TRBJ1-3; D unresolved. V lost 1 base to trimming and J lost 4 bases, with 5 bases between them. This CDR3 is 13 amino acids long. Germline-derived CDR1 and CDR2 are MDHEN and SYDVKM. The CDR3 DNA reads TGTGCCAGCAGTTTATCAATGGGAAACACCATATATTTT. Translating gives CASSLSMGNTIYF.

The rearrangement joins TRBV30 to TRBJ2-7; a weak D match, TRBD1 (6 bases). The CDR3 extends over 14 amino acids. From germline, CDR1 is GTSNPN and CDR2 SVGIG (reference sequence). The V gene lost 1 base and the J gene lost 2 bases, with 12 bases spanning the gap. The CDR3 coding sequence is TGTGCCTGGAGTGGGACAGTTTTAACCTACGAGCAGTACTTC. This sequence encodes CAWSGTVLTYEQYF.

The chain joins TRBV28 to TRBJ1-2, with TRBD1 matching 11 bases. V trimming: 5 bases; J trimming: 4 bases; junction bases outside the gene matches: 3. The CDR3 covers 14 residues. Looked up from germline, CDR1 is MDHEN and CDR2 is SYDVKM. As DNA, the CDR3 is TGTGCCAGCAGTCCGGGACAGGGGGTCTATGGCTACACCTTC. Its translation is CASSPGQGVYGYTF.

The CDR3 sequence is CASSPGQGGTEAFF. CDR3 nucleotides: TGCGCCAGCAGCCCGGGACAGGGGGGCACTGAAGCTTTCTTT. V is TRBV5-1 and J is TRBJ1-1; 11 positions match TRBD1. The CDR3 is 14 amino acids. The V gene end was trimmed by 4 bases and the J gene end by 4 bases; junction bases not matched to a gene: 3. Germline V gene data show CDR1 as SGHRS and CDR2 as YFSETQ.

This clone was seen more than once but under ten times. The J gene is TRBJ1-1, the V gene TRBV11-3, with 8 bases fitting TRBD1. CDR1 is SGHNT and CDR2 is YENEEA in the germline V gene. The ends lost 5 bases at V and 6 bases at J; junction bases unmatched: 2. This CDR3 is built from 12 residues. The CDR3 coding sequence is TGTGCCAGCAGCACAGGGGGGTCTGAAGCTTTCTTT. Protein product: CASSTGGSEAFF.

The chain is built from TRBV10-3 and TRBJ2-2; 14 nucleotides match TRBD2. V shed 6 bases, J shed 2 bases, and the junction held 5 bases outside the gene matches. The CDR3 runs to 17 residues. Germline V gene sequence: CDR1 ENHRY, CDR2 SYGVKD. The CDR3: CAIRPGLAGANTGELFF. The CDR3, as DNA: TGTGCCATCAGACCGGGACTAGCGGGGGCTAACACCGGGGAGCTGTTTTTT.

The gene calls are TRBV15 and TRBJ1-3, with D hard to call. Trimming took off 6 bases at V and 0 bases at J, with 9 bases between the two ends. The V gene's germline CDR1 is LNHNV and CDR2 YYDKDF (reference sequence). The CDR3 has 14 amino acids. In nucleotides, the CDR3 is TGTGCCACCAGGGCGCCTAGCTCTGGAAACACCATATATTTT. This sequence encodes CATRAPSSGNTIYF.

With regard to this clone: The germline gene is not matched at one end of the junction; a read error may be the cause. The gene calls are TRBV7-7 and TRBJ2-2; D is perhaps TRBD1 (6 bases). This CDR3 comprises 14 residues. Germline V CDR1 and CDR2: SSHAT, FNYEAQ (reference sequence). The CDR3 region has the DNA TGTGCTAGCAGCCCCAGGACAGACGGCGGGGAGCTGTTTTTT. Translating it yields CASSPRTDGGELFF.

The chain combines TRBV10-3 with TRBJ1-4; D uncertain. The germline V gene has CDR1 ENHRY and CDR2 SYGVKD. This CDR3 comprises 12 residues. The germline V and J ends were trimmed by 2 bases and 7 bases, with 5 bases remaining between them. DNA of the CDR3: TGTGCCATCAGTGAGAAGGGTGAAAAACTGTTTTTT. It yields the protein CAISEKGEKLFF.

The V call is TRBV13, the J call TRBJ1-2; the D is unclear. V was shortened by 5 bases and J by 5 bases, with 9 bases between the two germline ends. The germline CDR1 and CDR2 sequences are PRHDT and FYEKMQ (reference sequence). This CDR3 comprises 12 residues. The CDR3, as DNA: TGTGCCAGCAGCCTCGGTTATTATGGCTACACCTTC. The encoded protein is CASSLGYYGYTF.

V and J are TRBV6-5 and TRBJ1-3; D remains ambiguous. The CDR3 loop spans 15 amino acids. Trimming pared 5 bases from V and 2 bases from J, leaving 13 bases between. Germline lookup yields CDR1 MNHEY and CDR2 SVGAGI. The CDR3 loop is CASSRAEDPGNTIYF. DNA for the CDR3: TGTGCCAGCAGTCGGGCAGAAGATCCTGGAAACACCATATATTTT.

The chain links TRBV7-9 to TRBJ2-7; TRBD1 agrees at 9 bases. The CDR3 consists of 13 residues. From germline, CDR1 is SEHNR and CDR2 FQNEAQ (reference sequence). Losses at the gene ends were 6 bases for V and 6 bases for J; bases not matched to a gene: 6. The CDR3 loop is CASRIQGAVEQYF. CDR3 coding DNA: TGTGCCAGCAGAATACAGGGGGCAGTCGAGCAGTACTTC. Full variable domain (outside the CDR3, taken from reference TRBV7-9 and TRBJ2-7): DTGVSQNPRHKITKRGQNVTFRCDPISEHNRLYWYRQTLGQGPEFLTYFQNEAQLEKSRLLSDRFSAERPKGSFSTLEIQRTEQGDSAMYLCASRIQGAVEQYFGPGTRLTVT.

This chain links TRBV9 with TRBJ1-3; 8 bases map to TRBD1. CDR1 is SGDLS, CDR2 YYNGEE, per germline. This CDR3 comprises 17 residues. Germline trimming cut 4 bases from V and 1 base from J; bases unmatched to any gene: 10. The CDR3 spells CASSPWTGPLSGNTIYF. The CDR3 coding sequence is TGTGCCAGCAGCCCGTGGACAGGGCCCCTTTCTGGAAACACCATATATTTT.

The V gene is TRBV4-3, the J gene TRBJ2-1; weak D call: TRBD1 (6 bases). The germline V gene has CDR1 LGHNA and CDR2 YSLEER. CDR3 length: 15 amino acids. Trimming took off 4 bases at V and 3 bases at J, with 13 bases between the two ends. The CDR3 protein is CASSLGAEVYNEQFF. CDR3 DNA sequence: TGCGCCAGCAGCCTGGGGGCAGAAGTCTACAATGAGCAGTTCTTC.

The chain uses TRBV7-2 and TRBJ2-1, with D hard to call. The CDR3 totals 13 residues. Germline-derived CDR1 and CDR2 are SGHTA and FQGNSA. Trimming took off 5 bases at V and 9 bases at J, with 14 bases between the two ends. CDR3 sequence (DNA): TGTGCCAGCAGCGCCCCCGGGCTTCCTGAGCAGTTCTTC. Translation gives CASSAPGLPEQFF.

The chain uses TRBV7-3 and TRBJ2-1, with unresolved D. This CDR3 has 17 amino acids. Germline CDR1 and CDR2: SGHTA and FQGTGA. The ends were cut back, 0 bases at V and 0 bases at J, with 12 bases in the middle. The CDR3 DNA sequence: TGTGCCAGCAGCTTAACCCCGGACCGAAGCTCCTACAATGAGCAGTTCTTC. Amino acid sequence: CASSLTPDRSSYNEQFF.

V is TRBV19 and J is TRBJ1-2; D gene unclear. The V end lost 11 bases, the J end lost 4 bases, and 14 bases lay between the germline ends. The CDR3 sequence is 12 residues long. CDR1 LNHDA and CDR2 SQIVND come from the germline V gene (reference sequence). Here the CDR3 DNA reads TGTGCCTGCAGCCAGGATTCCTATGGCTACACCTTC. Translation: CACSQDSYGYTF.

This chain links TRBV6-2 or TRBV6-3 with TRBJ1-1, with TRBD1 identical over 7 bases. The CDR3 has 15 residues. The germline CDR1 and CDR2 sequences are MNHEY and SVGEGT. V shed 2 bases and J 4 bases; nucleotides not matched to a gene: 7. CDR3 in amino acids: CASSYGDKGATEAFF. DNA of the CDR3: TGTGCCAGCAGTTACGGGGATAAGGGGGCCACTGAAGCTTTCTTT.

The table lists this clone with a count of one. The chain combines TRBV28 with TRBJ1-6; 7 nucleotides agree with TRBD1. V shed 7 bases and J 6 bases; nucleotides not matched to a gene: 6. From germline, CDR1 is MDHEN and CDR2 SYDVKM. This CDR3 comprises 14 residues. Here the CDR3 reads CASKSGTVNSPLHF. CDR3 nucleotides: TGTGCCAGCAAATCCGGGACAGTTAATTCACCCCTCCACTTT.

J is TRBJ1-1 and V is TRBV27, with D possibly TRBD1 on 6 matching bases. Germline V CDR1 and CDR2: MNHEY, SMNVEV (reference sequence). CDR3 length: 13 amino acids. Trimming stripped 6 bases from V and 6 bases from J, with 14 bases between. The CDR3 DNA follows: TGTGCCAGCAGGGGAACAGGGATGTCTGAAGCTTTCTTT. It codes for CASRGTGMSEAFF.

V and J are TRBV27 and TRBJ1-2; tentative D call: TRBD1 (5 bases). Germline V lookup: CDR1 MNHEY, CDR2 SMNVEV (reference sequence). The CDR3 has 13 residues. Between the trimmed V and J ends, which lost 2 bases and 6 bases, there was a span of 10 bases. The CDR3 DNA is TGTGCCAGCAGTTTAGGACGGGGGAATGGCTACACCTTC. This sequence encodes CASSLGRGNGYTF.

This chain connects TRBV11-2 to TRBJ2-1, with D uncertain. The germline gives CDR1 SGHAT, CDR2 FQNNGV. Trimming removed 3 bases from V and 0 bases from J, with 18 bases in between. The CDR3 is 18 amino acids. CDR3 DNA: TGTGCCAGCAGCTTTAGAGCTATTGGAAGTAGCTCCTACAATGAGCAGTTCTTC. Translated: CASSFRAIGSSSYNEQFF.

This clone has just a few counts. This sequence joins TRBV28 and TRBJ2-5, with D uncertain. Germline V gives CDR1 MDHEN, CDR2 SYDVKM. The CDR3 covers 11 residues. V was pared by 7 bases and J by 6 bases, with 9 bases between. The CDR3 bases are TGTGCCAGCATCGGCATTCAGACCCAGTACTTC. The encoded protein is CASIGIQTQYF.

The CDR3 nucleotides are TGTGCCAGCAGTTACTACGGGCCCCCGTATGGGGGCTACACCTTC. Amino acids: CASSYYGPPYGGYTF. The chain combines TRBV6-2 or TRBV6-3 with TRBJ1-2; D is undetermined. V lost 1 base and J lost 8, with 17 bases in between. Per germline, CDR1 MNHEY and CDR2 SVGEGT. This CDR3 spans 15 amino acids.

The gene calls are TRBV19 and TRBJ1-2, with no clear D. The V end was cut by 1 base, the J end by 4 bases, with 25 bases between. Germline CDR1 is LNHDA and CDR2 is SQIVND (reference sequence). The CDR3 is 19 residues long. CDR3 residues: CASSIGLARRHIPSYGYTF. For the CDR3, the DNA is TGTGCCAGTAGTATAGGGCTCGCCCGCCGCCACATACCAAGCTATGGCTACACCTTC.

This chain links TRBV7-9 with TRBJ2-1; D is unclear. CDR3 length: 15 amino acids. Germline V lookup: CDR1 SEHNR, CDR2 FQNEAQ (reference sequence). V was shortened by 5 bases and J by 5 bases, with 16 bases between the two germline ends. CDR3 protein: CASSLRILSNNEQFF. The CDR3 DNA reads TGTGCCAGCAGCCTTAGGATCCTTTCCAACAATGAGCAGTTCTTC.

Comments on this clone: In the same sample, other DNA sequences code for this CDR3. J is TRBJ1-3 and V is TRBV15, with D uncertain. V lost 0 bases to trimming and J lost 0 bases, with 6 bases between them. The CDR3 runs 15 residues. CDR1 LNHNV and CDR2 YYDKDF come from the germline V gene (reference sequence). The CDR3 DNA is TGTGCCACCAGCAGAGACCGGATCTCTGGAAACACCATATATTTT. Amino acids: CATSRDRISGNTIYF.

This clone occurred once. The chain joins TRBV5-4 to TRBJ1-3; a weak D match, TRBD1 (5 bases). V lost 3 bases to trimming and J lost 2 bases, with 15 bases between them. This CDR3 is 16 amino acids long. Germline assignment: CDR1 SGHNT and CDR2 YYREEE (reference sequence). The CDR3 region has the DNA TGTGCCAGCAGCTCAGACGGGGGGAGGACTGGAAACACCATATATTTT. Translation gives CASSSDGGRTGNTIYF.

The chain has TRBV12-3 or TRBV12-4 and TRBJ1-2; tentative D call: TRBD1 (5 bases). There are 13 residues in the CDR3. V lost 3 bases, J lost 8 bases, and 13 bases lay in between. CDR3 sequence reads: CASSFRQPGGYTF. In DNA, the CDR3 is TGTGCCAGCAGTTTCCGACAGCCCGGGGGCTACACCTTC.

The CDR3 region has the DNA TGTGCCAGCAGCGGGGTGAGCGGGGGCGGCGGAGATACGCAGTATTTT. Translating gives CASSGVSGGGGDTQYF. V and J are TRBV9 and TRBJ2-3, with 8 bases aligning to TRBD2. The germline CDR1 and CDR2 sequences are SGDLS and YYNGEE. The J segment lost 5 bases and the V segment lost 3 bases, leaving 11 bases of the junction unmatched. The length of the CDR3 is 16 residues. Looking up the rest from reference TRBV9 and TRBJ2-3 gives the full variable domain: DSGVTQTPKHLITATGQRVTLRCSPRSGDLSVYWYQQSLDQGLQFLIQYYNGEERAKGNILERFSAQQFPDLHSELNLSSLELGDSALYFCASSGVSGGGGDTQYFGPGTRLTVL.